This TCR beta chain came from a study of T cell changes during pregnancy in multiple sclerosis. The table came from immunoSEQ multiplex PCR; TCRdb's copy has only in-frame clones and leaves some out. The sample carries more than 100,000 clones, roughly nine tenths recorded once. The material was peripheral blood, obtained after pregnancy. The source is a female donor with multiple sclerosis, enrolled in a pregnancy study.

The CDR3 sequence is CASSLEQGNGNSPLHF. Here the CDR3 DNA reads TGCGCCAGCAGCTTGGAACAGGGAAACGGGAATTCACCCCTCCACTTT. The V and J genes are TRBV5-1 and TRBJ1-6; TRBD1 is a possible D gene (6 bases). The CDR3 is made up of 16 amino acids. Trimming took off 0 bases at V and 7 bases at J, with 14 bases between the two ends. Looked up from germline, CDR1 is SGHRS and CDR2 is YFSETQ. Full variable domain (rest looked up from reference TRBV5-1 and TRBJ1-6): KAGVTQTPRYLIKTRGQQVTLSCSPISGHRSVSWYQQTPGQGLQFLFEYFSETQRNKGNFPGRFSGRQFSNSRSEMNVSTLELGDSALYLCASSLEQGNGNSPLHFGNGTRLTVT.